The 18 T cell receptor beta chains below were found in one sample sequenced in a study of blood T cell repertoires in COVID-19. The data were produced by immunoSEQ multiplex PCR, yet TCRdb's version contains in-frame clones alone and is incomplete. This sample has about 200,000 clones; roughly 90% occur once, and the top ten carry approximately 8.1%. The sequencing input was PBMCs or T cells enriched from blood (not recorded which). The receptors derive from a woman younger than 35 who had recovered from COVID-19.

The rearrangement joins TRBV27 to TRBJ1-5; D perhaps matches TRBD1 (6 bases). Germline CDR1 is MNHEY and CDR2 is SMNVEV (reference sequence). The CDR3 loop spans 14 amino acids. V lost 8 bases and J 1 base, leaving 12 bases between the germline ends. CDR3 DNA sequence: TGTGCCAGCCAAAAGGACAGCAGCAATCAGCCCCAGCATTTT. Translation gives CASQKDSSNQPQHF.

This chain connects TRBV3-1 (or the pseudogene TRBV3-2) to TRBJ2-2; no definite D call. CDR3 length: 13 amino acids. V was pared by 1 base and J by 5 bases, with 5 bases between. Germline CDR1 LGHDT, CDR2 YNNKEL (reference sequence). The CDR3: CASSQVGTGELFF. The CDR3 DNA sequence: TGTGCCAGCAGCCAAGTCGGTACCGGGGAGCTGTTTTTT.

Turning to this clone: Other DNA sequences within the sample encode an identical CDR3. The V call is TRBV28, the J call TRBJ2-1; D is undetermined. The CDR3 spans 13 residues. In germline, CDR1 is MDHEN, CDR2 SYDVKM. V was shortened by 3 bases and J by 6 bases, with 9 bases between the two germline ends. The CDR3: CASSFTGVNEQFF. In DNA, the CDR3 is TGTGCCAGCAGTTTTACTGGAGTCAATGAGCAGTTCTTC.

This sequence joins TRBV18 and TRBJ2-5; 8 nucleotides agree with TRBD2. The V and J ends lost 2 bases and 1 base, in that order; junction bases with no gene match: 3. This CDR3 has 15 amino acids. Germline CDR1 and CDR2: KGHSH and LQKENI. The CDR3 reads CASSPVAGIQETQYF. DNA of the CDR3: TGTGCCAGCTCACCAGTAGCGGGGATCCAAGAGACCCAGTACTTC.

This clone appeared a single time. This rearrangement joins TRBV3-1 (or the pseudogene TRBV3-2) to TRBJ2-1; unclear D gene. V lost 1 base and J 10 bases, leaving 5 bases between the germline ends. Germline loops: CDR1 LGHDT, CDR2 YNNKEL (reference sequence). CDR3 length: 11 residues. CDR3 DNA sequence: TGTGCCAGCAGCCAAGGACAAGAGCAGTTCTTC. Protein sequence: CASSQGQEQFF.

This clone was seen more than once but under ten times. This CDR3 reads CASSQGTGQPNSPLHF. The CDR3 DNA is TGTGCCAGCAGCCAAGGGACGGGACAGCCCAATTCACCCCTCCACTTT. V gene TRBV3-1 (or the pseudogene TRBV3-2) combines with J gene TRBJ1-6, with 7 positions matching TRBD1. Per germline, CDR1 LGHDT and CDR2 YNNKEL (reference sequence). This CDR3 region has 16 residues. J was trimmed by 7 bases and V by 1 base; bases with no gene match: 7.

The rearrangement uses TRBV18 and TRBJ2-1; maybe TRBD1 (6 bases). Per germline, CDR1 KGHSH and CDR2 LQKENI. V lost 3 bases and J 0 bases, leaving 18 bases between the germline ends. The CDR3 is 18 amino acids. DNA of the CDR3: TGTGCCAGCTCACCTCCAGGGGCTGGAATCAGCTCCTACAATGAGCAGTTCTTC. Its translation: CASSPPGAGISSYNEQFF.

The genes are TRBV19 and TRBJ2-3, with TRBD2 as a possible D gene (6 bases). Germline lookup yields CDR1 LNHDA and CDR2 SQIVND (reference sequence). This CDR3 region has 15 residues. Trimming stripped 0 bases from V and 2 bases from J, with 9 bases between. DNA for the CDR3: TGTGCCAGTAGTATAGACGCGGGATACACAGATACGCAGTATTTT. Translated, it gives CASSIDAGYTDTQYF.

This clone was detected once. V is TRBV2 and J is TRBJ1-5; no definite D call. Germline CDR1 and CDR2: SNHLY and FYNNEI. Deletions cut 2 bases from V and 1 base from J, with 9 bases between. The length of the CDR3 is 15 residues. CDR3 sequence reads: CASSEYEGSNQPQHF. The CDR3 region has the DNA TGTGCCAGCAGTGAATATGAGGGCAGCAATCAGCCCCAGCATTTT.

The chain couples TRBV11-2 to TRBJ1-1, with TRBD1 matching over 9 bases. Germline lookup yields CDR1 SGHAT and CDR2 FQNNGV. The V segment lost 5 bases and the J segment 3 bases; nucleotides outside the gene matches: 4. The length of the CDR3 is 14 residues. The chain's CDR3 is CASSPQGADTEAFF. The DNA for the CDR3 is TGTGCCAGCAGCCCACAGGGGGCGGACACTGAAGCTTTCTTT.

This chain connects TRBV28 to TRBJ2-7; TRBD1 aligns across 9 bases. Trimming took 7 bases from V and 0 from J; bases not matched to a gene: 16. The germline V gene encodes CDR1 MDHEN and CDR2 SYDVKM. CDR3 length: 18 amino acids. The CDR3 region is CASNPGTGFRMSSYEQYF. CDR3 in DNA: TGTGCCAGCAATCCCGGGACAGGGTTCAGAATGAGCTCCTACGAGCAGTACTTC.

The sample holds one count of this clone. V gene TRBV7-3 combines with J gene TRBJ1-2, with 7 bases that match TRBD1. The CDR3 extends over 15 amino acids. Germline CDR1 SGHTA, CDR2 FQGTGA. J gave up 4 bases and V 0 bases, and 5 bases lay outside the gene matches. CDR3 loop: CASSLTVQGTYGYTF. In DNA form, the CDR3 reads TGTGCCAGCAGCTTAACGGTACAGGGGACCTATGGCTACACCTTC.

This chain joins TRBV6-5 and TRBJ2-2; tentatively, D is TRBD1 (8 bases). From germline, CDR1 is MNHEY and CDR2 SVGAGI. Trimming took 5 bases from V and 5 from J, leaving 12 bases between them. The length of the CDR3 is 14 residues. CDR3 region: CASSHRGGTGELFF. CDR3 DNA: TGTGCCAGCAGTCACAGGGGGGGGACCGGGGAGCTGTTTTTT.

The V call is TRBV2, the J call TRBJ1-1; possibly TRBD1 for D (5 bases). Trimming left V 9 bases short and J 4 bases short, with 15 bases between. CDR1 and CDR2 from the germline V gene are SNHLY and FYNNEI. The CDR3 consists of 13 residues. CDR3 region: CASDGGWGTEAFF. The DNA for the CDR3 is TGTGCCAGTGACGGGGGTTGGGGCACTGAAGCTTTCTTT.

In its sample, this clone was seen once. The J gene is TRBJ1-2, the V gene TRBV4-1; 7 bases are a match to TRBD1. Germline V gene lookup returns CDR1 MGHRA and CDR2 YSYEKL. This CDR3 contains 16 residues. Trimming at V came to 4 bases and at J to 5 bases, leaving 13 bases not matched to a gene. CDR3 sequence: CASSRAPGTAPYGYTF. CDR3 sequence (DNA): TGCGCCAGCAGCCGCGCCCCCGGGACAGCGCCTTATGGCTACACCTTC.

The chain links TRBV28 to TRBJ2-1, with TRBD2 identical over 7 bases. Germline trimming cut 1 base from V and 3 bases from J; bases unmatched to any gene: 3. Per germline, CDR1 MDHEN and CDR2 SYDVKM. This CDR3 has 15 residues. The CDR3 DNA reads as TGTGCCAGCAGTTTATTGTCGGGGGGCTACAATGAGCAGTTCTTC. As protein: CASSLLSGGYNEQFF.

CDR3 bases: TGTGCCATGACCCCCAGCGGTATGAGAATCTATGGCTACACCTTC. Translating it yields CAMTPSGMRIYGYTF. V and J are TRBV30 and TRBJ1-2; D gene uncertain. Deletions cut 8 bases from V and 4 bases from J, with 23 bases between. The germline gives CDR1 GTSNPN, CDR2 SVGIG (reference sequence). The CDR3 runs to 15 residues. Complete variable domain (other parts from reference TRBV30 and TRBJ1-2): SQTIHQWPATLVQPVGSPLSLECTVEGTSNPNLYWYRQAAGRGLQLLFYSVGIGQISSEVPQNLSASRPQDRQFILSSKKLLLSDSGFYLCAMTPSGMRIYGYTFGSGTRLTVV.

This clone appeared a few times. The J gene is TRBJ1-1, the V gene TRBV5-1, with D perhaps matching TRBD1 (6 bases). This CDR3 region has 17 residues. CDR1 is SGHRS and CDR2 is YFSETQ in the germline V gene. The V and J ends lost 1 base and 1 base respectively, with 17 bases between them. CDR3 sequence (DNA): TGCGCCAGCAGCTTGCCCCCCACGTTACAGGGGAACACTGAAGCTTTCTTT. Encoded protein: CASSLPPTLQGNTEAFF.